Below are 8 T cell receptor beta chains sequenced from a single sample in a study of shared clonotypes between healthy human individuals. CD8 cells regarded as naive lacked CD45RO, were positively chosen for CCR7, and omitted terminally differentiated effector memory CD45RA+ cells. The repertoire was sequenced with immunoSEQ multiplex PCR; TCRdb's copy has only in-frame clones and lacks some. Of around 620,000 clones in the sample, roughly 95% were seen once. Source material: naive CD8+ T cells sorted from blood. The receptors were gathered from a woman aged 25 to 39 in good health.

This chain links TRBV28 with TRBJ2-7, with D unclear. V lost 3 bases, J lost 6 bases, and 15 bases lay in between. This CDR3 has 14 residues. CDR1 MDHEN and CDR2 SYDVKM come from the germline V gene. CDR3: CASSLMGYELEQYF. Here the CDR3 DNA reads TGTGCCAGCAGTTTGATGGGGTACGAGCTCGAGCAGTACTTC.

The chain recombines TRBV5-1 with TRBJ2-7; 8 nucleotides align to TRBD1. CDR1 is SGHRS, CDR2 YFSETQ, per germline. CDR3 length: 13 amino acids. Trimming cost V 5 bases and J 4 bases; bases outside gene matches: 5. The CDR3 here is CASRKTGEYEQYF. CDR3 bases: TGCGCCAGCAGGAAGACAGGGGAGTACGAGCAGTACTTC. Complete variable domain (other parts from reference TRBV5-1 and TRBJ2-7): KAGVTQTPRYLIKTRGQQVTLSCSPISGHRSVSWYQQTPGQGLQFLFEYFSETQRNKGNFPGRFSGRQFSNSRSEMNVSTLELGDSALYLCASRKTGEYEQYFGPGTRLTVT.

The CDR3 DNA is TGTGCCAGCAGCTTGCACAGGGGGACCACTGAAGCTTTCTTT. This translates into CASSLHRGTTEAFF. J is TRBJ1-1 and V is TRBV7-8, with 8 bases lining up with TRBD1. J was trimmed by 4 bases and V by 3 bases; bases with no gene match: 4. The germline gives CDR1 SGHVS, CDR2 FQNEAQ. This CDR3 is 14 amino acids long.

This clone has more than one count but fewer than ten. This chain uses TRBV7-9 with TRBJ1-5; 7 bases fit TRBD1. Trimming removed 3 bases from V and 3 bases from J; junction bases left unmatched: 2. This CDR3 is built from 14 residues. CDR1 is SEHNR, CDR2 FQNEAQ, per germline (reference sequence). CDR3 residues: CASSFTGVNQPQHF. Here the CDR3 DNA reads TGTGCCAGCAGCTTTACAGGGGTCAATCAGCCCCAGCATTTT.

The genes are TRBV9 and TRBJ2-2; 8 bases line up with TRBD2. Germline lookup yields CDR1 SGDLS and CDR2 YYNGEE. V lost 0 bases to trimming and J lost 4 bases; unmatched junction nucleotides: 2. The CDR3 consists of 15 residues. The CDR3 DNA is TGTGCCAGCAGCGTAGCTAGCGGGCTCACCGGGGAGCTGTTTTTT. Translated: CASSVASGLTGELFF. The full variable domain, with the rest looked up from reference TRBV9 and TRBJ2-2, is DSGVTQTPKHLITATGQRVTLRCSPRSGDLSVYWYQQSLDQGLQFLIQYYNGEERAKGNILERFSAQQFPDLHSELNLSSLELGDSALYFCASSVASGLTGELFFGEGSRLTVL.

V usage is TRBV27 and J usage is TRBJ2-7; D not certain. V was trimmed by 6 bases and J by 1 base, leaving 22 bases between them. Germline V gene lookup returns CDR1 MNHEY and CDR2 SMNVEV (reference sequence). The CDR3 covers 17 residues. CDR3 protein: CASSEESPDLTSYEQYF. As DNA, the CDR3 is TGTGCCAGCAGCGAGGAAAGCCCCGACCTCACATCCTACGAGCAGTACTTC.

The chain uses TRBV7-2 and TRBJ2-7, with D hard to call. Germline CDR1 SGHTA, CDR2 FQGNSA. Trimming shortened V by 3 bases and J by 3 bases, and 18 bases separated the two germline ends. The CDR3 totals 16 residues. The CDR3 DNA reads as TGTGCCAGCAGCTTGGAATGGAGCCAGGTTCGCTACGAGCAGTACTTC. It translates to CASSLEWSQVRYEQYF.

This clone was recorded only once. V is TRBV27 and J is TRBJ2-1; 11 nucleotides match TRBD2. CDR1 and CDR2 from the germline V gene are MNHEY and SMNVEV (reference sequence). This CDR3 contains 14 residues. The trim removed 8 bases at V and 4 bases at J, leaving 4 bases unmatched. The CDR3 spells CASHRLAGYNEQFF. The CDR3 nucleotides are TGTGCCAGCCACAGACTAGCGGGATACAATGAGCAGTTCTTC.